The 2 T cell receptor beta chains given below trace back to one sample, sequenced in a study of T cell changes during pregnancy in multiple sclerosis. The repertoire was sequenced with immunoSEQ multiplex PCR; TCRdb's copy has only in-frame clones and lacks some. The sample has 30,000 to 35,000 clones; 90% are singletons. The sample here was CD8+ T cells from peripheral blood mononuclear cells, taken in the first trimester of pregnancy. These receptors were taken from a female donor with multiple sclerosis, enrolled in a pregnancy study.

The chain joins TRBV5-1 to TRBJ2-2; 7 nucleotides align to TRBD1. The CDR3 totals 17 residues. Trimming removed 1 base from V and 4 bases from J; junction bases left unmatched: 10. The germline CDR1 and CDR2 sequences are SGHRS and YFSETQ. The CDR3 region has the DNA TGCGCCAGCAGCTTGAGTATCGGACAGGTTATCACCGGGGAGCTGTTTTTT. Translating gives CASSLSIGQVITGELFF. Looking up the rest from reference TRBV5-1 and TRBJ2-2 gives the full variable domain: KAGVTQTPRYLIKTRGQQVTLSCSPISGHRSVSWYQQTPGQGLQFLFEYFSETQRNKGNFPGRFSGRQFSNSRSEMNVSTLELGDSALYLCASSLSIGQVITGELFFGEGSRLTVL.

The V gene is TRBV7-9, the J gene TRBJ2-7; 11 nucleotides line up with TRBD2. Germline assignment: CDR1 SEHNR and CDR2 FQNEAQ (reference sequence). The CDR3 has 15 residues. V lost 6 bases and J lost 3; bases outside the gene matches: 7. CDR3 sequence reads: CASSPLAGELYEQYF. The CDR3 region has the DNA TGTGCCAGCAGTCCACTAGCGGGAGAGCTCTACGAGCAGTACTTC.